The 26 T cell receptor beta chains listed next were all sequenced from one sample in a study of radiation and T cells in renal cell carcinoma. Clones were read by immunoSEQ multiplex PCR, and TCRdb kept only the in-frame ones, dropping some. The sample has 100,000 to 150,000 clones, around four fifths seen once. As for time point: blood 2 weeks post-SBRT. The treatment denotes: 15 Gy SBRT to primary tumor, nephrectomy 4 weeks later. The sample in question was blood, obtained from a patient whose treatment included radiotherapy and nephrectomy. These receptors all come from a woman aged 55 to 70 with renal cell carcinoma.

This clone came up a few times. The chain couples TRBV19 to TRBJ1-5; D remains ambiguous. Germline CDR1 is LNHDA and CDR2 is SQIVND (reference sequence). CDR3 length equals 13 residues. V was trimmed by 4 bases and J by 5 bases, leaving 9 bases between them. CDR3: CASSTSPHQPQHF. For the CDR3, the DNA is TGTGCCAGTAGTACCTCCCCCCATCAGCCCCAGCATTTT. The variable domain in full, completed from reference TRBV19 and TRBJ1-5, reads DGGITQSPKYLFRKEGQNVTLSCEQNLNHDAMYWYRQDPGQGLRLIYYSQIVNDFQKGDIAEGYSVSREKKESFPLTVTSAQKNPTAFYLCASSTSPHQPQHFGDGTRLSIL.

The V gene is TRBV7-3, the J gene TRBJ2-2, with D maybe TRBD2 (6 bases). The CDR3 is 15 amino acids. V was cut by 0 bases and J by 3 bases, with 8 bases left in between. Looked up from germline, CDR1 is SGHTA and CDR2 is FQGTGA. The DNA of the CDR3 is TGTGCCAGCAGCTTAACTAGCGGTGACACCGGGGAGCTGTTTTTT. Encoded protein: CASSLTSGDTGELFF.

This clone turned up a few times. The V gene is TRBV27, the J gene TRBJ2-7; TRBD1 is a possible D gene (6 bases). CDR3 length equals 15 residues. CDR1 and CDR2 from the germline V gene are MNHEY and SMNVEV (reference sequence). Trimming stripped 3 bases from V and 5 bases from J, with 17 bases between. CDR3 region: CASSFDGTHTNEQYF. The CDR3 DNA follows: TGTGCCAGCAGTTTCGACGGGACACATACAAACGAGCAGTACTTC.

The chain couples TRBV9 to TRBJ2-5, with D possibly being TRBD1 or TRBD2 (5 bases each). With 0 bases removed from V and 1 base from J, the gap between germline ends came to 13 bases. This CDR3 comprises 16 residues. Germline CDR1 SGDLS, CDR2 YYNGEE. The CDR3 here is CASSVGGVLLQETQYF. CDR3 bases: TGTGCCAGCAGCGTAGGAGGGGTACTTCTCCAAGAGACCCAGTACTTC.

The chain uses TRBV2 and TRBJ2-7, with D possibly matching TRBD2 (6 bases). Germline assignment: CDR1 SNHLY and CDR2 FYNNEI. The CDR3 is 16 residues long. V gave up 6 bases and J gave up 1 base, with 19 bases separating them. The CDR3 DNA is TGTGCCAGCAGGGGAACCCCGGGACTCGGATCCTACGAGCAGTACTTC. Translating gives CASRGTPGLGSYEQYF.

The CDR3 DNA sequence: TGCGCCAGCAGCTTGAGGGTGGGTAGGGGCACTGAAGCTTTCTTT. It is translated as CASSLRVGRGTEAFF. The chain is built from TRBV5-1 and TRBJ1-1, with a tentative D call TRBD1 (5 bases). This CDR3 is 15 amino acids long. Germline CDR1 is SGHRS and CDR2 is YFSETQ. Trimming cost V 1 base and J 4 bases, with 14 bases left between them.

The chain combines TRBV11-2 with TRBJ2-3, with 14 bases identical to TRBD2. V lost 5 bases, J lost 6 bases, and 10 bases stayed unmatched. The CDR3 is made up of 17 amino acids. Germline CDR1 SGHAT, CDR2 FQNNGV. CDR3 sequence reads: CASSRGTSGSSGDTQYF. In nucleotides, the CDR3 is TGTGCCAGCAGCCGTGGGACTAGCGGGAGTTCAGGGGATACGCAGTATTTT. The full variable domain, its missing parts supplied by reference TRBV11-2 and TRBJ2-3, is EAGVAQSPRYKIIEKRQSVAFWCNPISGHATLYWYQQILGQGPKLLIQFQNNGVVDDSQLPKDRFSAERLKGVDSTLKIQPAKLEDSAVYLCASSRGTSGSSGDTQYFGPGTRLTVL.

The genes are TRBV2 and TRBJ1-5; maybe TRBD1 (6 bases). Between the trimmed V and J ends, which lost 6 bases and 1 base, there was a span of 13 bases. Germline loops: CDR1 SNHLY, CDR2 FYNNEI. The CDR3 covers 15 residues. The CDR3 is CASRQGLASNQPQHF. The CDR3 coding sequence is TGTGCCAGCAGACAGGGACTCGCCAGCAATCAGCCCCAGCATTTT.

The chain has TRBV11-1 and TRBJ2-5; D call uncertain. Deletions cut 5 bases from V and 5 bases from J, with 3 bases between. Germline loops: CDR1 SGHAT, CDR2 FQDESV (reference sequence). The CDR3 covers 10 residues. The CDR3 protein is CASSGETQYF. The CDR3 coding sequence is TGTGCCAGCAGCGGGGAGACCCAGTACTTC.

This chain uses TRBV7-2 with TRBJ2-7; D is possibly TRBD2 (6 bases). The CDR3 spans 14 residues. CDR1 and CDR2 from the germline V gene are SGHTA and FQGNSA. V was pared by 0 bases and J by 6 bases, with 12 bases between. Written as DNA, the CDR3 is TGTGCCAGCAGCTTAGCGGCGGAGGGCGGCGAGCAGTACTTC. It codes for CASSLAAEGGEQYF.

CDR3 region: CASSSGGLITDTQYF. CDR3 DNA: TGTGCCAGCAGCAGCGGGGGTTTAATCACAGATACGCAGTATTTT. This chain links TRBV9 with TRBJ2-3; 8 nucleotides align to TRBD2. The CDR3 covers 15 residues. Trimming cost V 4 bases and J 2 bases; bases outside gene matches: 6. Germline V CDR1 and CDR2: SGDLS, YYNGEE.

The chain uses TRBV28 and TRBJ2-1; 8 nucleotides align to TRBD2. The germline V gene encodes CDR1 MDHEN and CDR2 SYDVKM. Trimming removed 4 bases from V and 4 bases from J; junction bases left unmatched: 9. The CDR3 is made up of 16 amino acids. CDR3 loop: CASSSRGTRGYNEQFF. The CDR3 nucleotides read TGTGCCAGCAGTTCTAGGGGGACTAGAGGGTACAATGAGCAGTTCTTC.

The rearrangement uses TRBV6-6 and TRBJ2-3; 7 bases agree with TRBD2. CDR3 size: 14 residues. V trimming: 6 bases; J trimming: 4 bases; junction bases outside the gene matches: 7. The germline V gene has CDR1 MNHNY and CDR2 SVGAGI (reference sequence). CDR3 amino acids: CASSYGLVADTQYF. In nucleotides, the CDR3 is TGTGCCAGCAGCTACGGACTAGTCGCAGATACGCAGTATTTT.

This clone was counted a few times. V is TRBV7-2 and J is TRBJ1-4; D call uncertain. The CDR3 spans 13 residues. Germline-derived CDR1 and CDR2 are SGHTA and FQGNSA. V was cut by 1 base and J by 10 bases, with 10 bases left in between. In nucleotides, the CDR3 is TGTGCCAGCAGCTTAGACGCCTTTGGAAAACTGTTTTTT. Translated, it gives CASSLDAFGKLFF.

The chain is built from TRBV6-1 and TRBJ2-7, with 7 bases fitting TRBD1. This CDR3 spans 15 amino acids. The V and J ends lost 3 bases and 2 bases, in that order; junction bases with no gene match: 7. The germline V gene has CDR1 MNHNS and CDR2 SASEGT. This CDR3 is CASSDTGENPYEQYF. The CDR3 DNA follows: TGTGCCAGCAGTGACACAGGGGAAAACCCCTACGAGCAGTACTTC.

The rearrangement links TRBV28 to TRBJ2-5; 7 positions agree with TRBD1. With V trimmed by 5 bases and J by 4 bases, 7 bases remained unmatched. Germline CDR1 MDHEN, CDR2 SYDVKM. This CDR3 has 14 residues. In nucleotides, the CDR3 is TGTGCCAGCAGTGACTCAACAGGGGTAGAGACCCAGTACTTC. Protein: CASSDSTGVETQYF.

This chain links TRBV9 with TRBJ1-1, with D possibly TRBD1 on 5 matching bases. The CDR3 length is 14 residues. V was trimmed by 0 bases and J by 1 base, leaving 7 bases between them. Germline V gene data show CDR1 as SGDLS and CDR2 as YYNGEE. The CDR3 DNA is TGTGCCAGCAGCGTAGGACAGTCGAACACTGAAGCTTTCTTT. This translates into CASSVGQSNTEAFF.

V and J are TRBV12-5 and TRBJ1-1; TRBD1 agrees at 7 bases. The trim removed 7 bases at V and 2 bases at J, leaving 16 bases unmatched. The CDR3 has 17 residues. Germline assignment: CDR1 LGHNT and CDR2 FRNRAP. CDR3 DNA sequence: TGTGCTAGTGCGGGCGGGGGTTGGGACAGTCGAAACACTGAAGCTTTCTTT. This encodes CASAGGGWDSRNTEAFF.

This clone was detected once. This chain connects TRBV18 to TRBJ1-2, with D unclear. V gave up 5 bases and J gave up 0 bases, with 13 bases separating them. The CDR3 has 15 residues. CDR1 and CDR2 (germline): KGHSH, LQKENI. The CDR3 loop is CASSTQRVSNYGYTF. For the CDR3, the DNA is TGTGCCAGCTCAACTCAACGAGTTTCTAACTATGGCTACACCTTC.

This chain joins TRBV4-3 and TRBJ1-5; D is undetermined. Trimming cost V 0 bases and J 9 bases, with 18 bases left between them. The CDR3 runs to 16 residues. Germline loops: CDR1 LGHNA, CDR2 YSLEER. CDR3 in DNA: TGCGCCAGCAGCCAAGATCTGACTCCTGAGCTGATGCCCCAGCATTTT. Translating it yields CASSQDLTPELMPQHF.

The chain carries TRBV29-1 and TRBJ2-5, with a possible D match to TRBD1 (6 bases). Germline V lookup: CDR1 SQVTM, CDR2 ANQGSEA. The CDR3 contains 13 residues. V lost 7 bases to trimming and J lost 1 base, with 13 bases between them. The CDR3 region is CSARGTSQETQYF. In DNA form, the CDR3 reads TGCAGCGCTCGTGGGACAAGCCAAGAGACCCAGTACTTC. Looking up the rest from reference TRBV29-1 and TRBJ2-5 gives the full variable domain: SAVISQKPSRDICQRGTSLTIQCQVDSQVTMMFWYRQQPGQSLTLIATANQGSEATYESGFVIDKFPISRPNLTFSTLTVSNMSPEDSSIYLCSARGTSQETQYFGPGTRLLVL.

The chain couples TRBV12-5 to TRBJ1-1, with D possibly being TRBD1 (6 bases). Trimming took 0 bases from V and 11 from J, leaving 13 bases between them. The CDR3 has 13 amino acids. The germline gives CDR1 LGHNT, CDR2 FRNRAP. CDR3 sequence (DNA): TGTGCTAGTGGTTTGGTAGCCAGGGGAGGTGCTTTCTTT. This gives the protein CASGLVARGGAFF.

The chain combines TRBV28 with TRBJ1-4, with a possible D match to TRBD1 (5 bases). Germline loops: CDR1 MDHEN, CDR2 SYDVKM. This CDR3 has 15 residues. V was shortened by 5 bases and J by 8 bases, with 18 bases between the two germline ends. The CDR3 sequence: CASSASSEGYEKLFF. As DNA, the CDR3 is TGTGCCAGCAGTGCCTCCTCGGAGGGGTACGAAAAACTGTTTTTT.

This rearrangement joins TRBV7-9 to TRBJ1-3, with D unclear. The V gene lost 2 bases and the J gene lost 1 base, with 12 bases spanning the gap. The CDR3 spans 16 residues. Germline CDR1 and CDR2: SEHNR and FQNEAQ (reference sequence). CDR3 bases: TGTGCCAGCAGCTTACCCGCCTCGCAGTCTGGAAACACCATATATTTT. Translation: CASSLPASQSGNTIYF.

This sequence joins TRBV7-9 and TRBJ2-7; 7 bases are a match to TRBD1. Germline CDR1 is SEHNR and CDR2 is FQNEAQ (reference sequence). This CDR3 spans 15 amino acids. V lost 5 bases and J lost 4; bases outside the gene matches: 11. The CDR3 DNA sequence: TGTGCCAGCAGCACCACAGGGGAGATCCCGTACGAGCAGTACTTC. This gives the protein CASSTTGEIPYEQYF.

The CDR3 reads CASSLPSALATDTQYF. In nucleotides, the CDR3 is TGTGCCAGCAGCCTCCCGAGCGCCCTGGCCACAGATACGCAGTATTTT. This chain uses TRBV7-9 with TRBJ2-3, with D hard to call. Looked up from germline, CDR1 is SEHNR and CDR2 is FQNEAQ (reference sequence). The length of the CDR3 is 16 residues. V was cut by 5 bases and J by 2 bases, with 17 bases left in between.